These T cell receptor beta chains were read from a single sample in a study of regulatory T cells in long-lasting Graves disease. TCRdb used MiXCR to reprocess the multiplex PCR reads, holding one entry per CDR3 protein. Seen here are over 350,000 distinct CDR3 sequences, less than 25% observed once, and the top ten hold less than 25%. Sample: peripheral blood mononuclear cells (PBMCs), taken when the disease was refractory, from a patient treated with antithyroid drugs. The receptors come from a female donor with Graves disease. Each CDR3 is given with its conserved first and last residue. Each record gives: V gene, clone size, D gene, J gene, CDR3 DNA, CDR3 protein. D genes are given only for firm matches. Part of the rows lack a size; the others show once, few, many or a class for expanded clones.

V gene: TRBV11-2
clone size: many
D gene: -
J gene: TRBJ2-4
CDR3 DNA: TGTGCCAGCAGCTTAGATTTGAGCATTCAGTACTTC
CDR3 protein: CASSLDLSIQYF

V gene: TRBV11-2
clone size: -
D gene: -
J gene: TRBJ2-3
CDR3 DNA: TGTGCCAGCAGCCGCCCCCAAGGAGGGCCAGATACGCAGTATTTT
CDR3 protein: CASSRPQGGPDTQYF

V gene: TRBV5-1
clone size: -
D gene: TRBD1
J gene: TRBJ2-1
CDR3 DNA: TGCGCCAGCAGCTTGGGGGGACAGGGACCCTACAATGAGCAGTTCTTC
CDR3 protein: CASSLGGQGPYNEQFF

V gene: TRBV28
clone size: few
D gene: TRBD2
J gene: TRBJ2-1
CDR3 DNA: TGTGCCAGCAGTTTATGGGGACGCCAGGGACTAGCGCGCTACAATGAGCAGTTCTTC
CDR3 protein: CASSLWGRQGLARYNEQFF

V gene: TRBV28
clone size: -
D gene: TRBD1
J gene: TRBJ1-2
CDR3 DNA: TGTGCCAGCAGCCAAGGACAGGCGAACTATGGCTACACCTTC
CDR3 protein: CASSQGQANYGYTF

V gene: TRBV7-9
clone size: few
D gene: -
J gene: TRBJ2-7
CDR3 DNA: TGTGCCAGCAGCTCGTTCCGGGGAGAGTCCGAGCAGTACTTC
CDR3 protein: CASSSFRGESEQYF

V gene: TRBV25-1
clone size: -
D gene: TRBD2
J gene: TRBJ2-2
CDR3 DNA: TGTGCCAGCAACGGGGCGGGGGGCTTGGCCGGGGAGCTGTTTTTT
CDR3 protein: CASNGAGGLAGELFF

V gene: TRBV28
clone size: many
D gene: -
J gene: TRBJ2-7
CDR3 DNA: TGTGCCAGCAGTTTCTCAGCCGTCCACGACGGGACGTACGAGCAGTACTTC
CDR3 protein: CASSFSAVHDGTYEQYF

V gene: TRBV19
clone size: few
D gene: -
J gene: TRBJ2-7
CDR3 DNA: TGTGCCAGTAGCCCGGGACCCACCACCTACGAGCAGTACTTC
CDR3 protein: CASSPGPTTYEQYF

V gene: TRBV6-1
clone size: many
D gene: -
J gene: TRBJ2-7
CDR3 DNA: TGTGCCAGCAGTGAGATGTGGGACATTCTCTACGAGCAGTACTTC
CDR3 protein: CASSEMWDILYEQYF

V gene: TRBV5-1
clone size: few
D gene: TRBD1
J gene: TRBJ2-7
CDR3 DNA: TGCGCCAGCAGCTTGGCCACGGACAGGCCCTACGAGCAGTACTTC
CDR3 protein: CASSLATDRPYEQYF

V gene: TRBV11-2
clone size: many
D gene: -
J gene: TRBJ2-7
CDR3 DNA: TGTGCCAGCAGCAACGGGCAGAGCTCCTACGAGCAGTACTTC
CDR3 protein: CASSNGQSSYEQYF

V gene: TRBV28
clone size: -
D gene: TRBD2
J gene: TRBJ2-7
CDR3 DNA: TGTGCCAGCAGTCCCCGACTAGCGCAGACCTACGAGCAGTACTTC
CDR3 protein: CASSPRLAQTYEQYF

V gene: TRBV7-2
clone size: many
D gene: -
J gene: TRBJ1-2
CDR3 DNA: TGTGCCAGCAGCCGGTCCAACTTGGGGAACTATGGCTACACCTTC
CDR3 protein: CASSRSNLGNYGYTF

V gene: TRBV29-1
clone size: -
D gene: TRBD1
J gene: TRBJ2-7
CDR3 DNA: TGCAGCGTTGGGGACAGGGCCTACGAGCAGTACTTC
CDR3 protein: CSVGDRAYEQYF

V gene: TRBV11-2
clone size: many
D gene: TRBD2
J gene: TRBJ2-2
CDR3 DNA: TGTGCCAGCAGTCTAGCGGGAGGGCCCAACGGGGAGCTGTTTTTT
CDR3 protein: CASSLAGGPNGELFF

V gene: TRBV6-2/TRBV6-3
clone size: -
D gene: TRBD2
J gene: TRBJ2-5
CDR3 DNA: TGTGCCAGCGCTCTTATAGCGGGAGGAAAGGGTCGGGAGACCCAGTACTTC
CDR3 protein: CASALIAGGKGRETQYF

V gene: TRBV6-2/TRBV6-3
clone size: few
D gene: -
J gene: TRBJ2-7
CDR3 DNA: TGTGCCAGCAGTTTCCTCACCGTACCCAACGAGCAGTACTTC
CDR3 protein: CASSFLTVPNEQYF

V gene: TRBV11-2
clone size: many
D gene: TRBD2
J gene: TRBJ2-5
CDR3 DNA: TGTGCCAGCAGCCCACTAGCGGGAGCCCAGTACTTC
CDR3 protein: CASSPLAGAQYF

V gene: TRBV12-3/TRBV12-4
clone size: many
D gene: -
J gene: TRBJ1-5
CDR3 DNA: TGTGCCAGCAGTTTTGGCCAGTGGGGCAATCAGCCCCAGCATTTT
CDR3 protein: CASSFGQWGNQPQHF

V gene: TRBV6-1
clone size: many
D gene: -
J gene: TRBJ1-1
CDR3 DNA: TGTGCCAGCAGCAGAGGACAGAACACTGAAGCTTTCTTT
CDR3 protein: CASSRGQNTEAFF

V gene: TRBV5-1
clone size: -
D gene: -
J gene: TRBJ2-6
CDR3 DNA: TGCGCCAGCAGCTTGGGCCAGACTGGGGCCAACGTCCTGACTTTC
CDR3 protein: CASSLGQTGANVLTF

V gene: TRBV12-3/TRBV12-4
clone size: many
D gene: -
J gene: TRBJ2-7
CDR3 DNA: TGTGCCAGCAGCCTCAACAGGGTTGGGGCCTACGAGCAGTACTTC
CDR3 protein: CASSLNRVGAYEQYF

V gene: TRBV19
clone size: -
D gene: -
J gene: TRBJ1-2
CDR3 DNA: TGTGCCAGTAGTATAGAGCGGGAATTGCGGGGCTACACCTTC
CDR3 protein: CASSIERELRGYTF

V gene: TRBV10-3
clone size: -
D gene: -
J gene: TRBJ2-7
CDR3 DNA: TGTGCTACTCGGGGGAATGGTTACGAGCAGTACTTC
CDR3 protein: CATRGNGYEQYF

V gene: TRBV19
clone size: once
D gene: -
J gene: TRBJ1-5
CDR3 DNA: TGTGCCAGTAGTATGTTGCAGGGTAGGATACGCAATCAGCCCCAGCATTTT
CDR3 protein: CASSMLQGRIRNQPQHF

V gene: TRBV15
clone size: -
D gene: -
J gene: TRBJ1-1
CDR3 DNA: TGTGCCACCAGCAGAGATGTTGGGACTGAAGCTTTCTTT
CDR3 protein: CATSRDVGTEAFF

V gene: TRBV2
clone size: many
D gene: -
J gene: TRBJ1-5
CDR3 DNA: TGTGCCAGCAGTTCAGTGATTAGCAATCAGCCCCAGCATTTT
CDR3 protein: CASSSVISNQPQHF

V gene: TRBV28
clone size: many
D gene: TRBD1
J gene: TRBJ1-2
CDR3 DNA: TGTGCCAGCAGTTCCCAGGGGGCTTTCTATGGCTACACCTTC
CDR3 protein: CASSSQGAFYGYTF

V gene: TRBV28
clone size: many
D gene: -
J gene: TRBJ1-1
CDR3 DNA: TGTGCCAGCAGCCCGGCGAGGAGAGTAACTGAAGCTTTCTTT
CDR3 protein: CASSPARRVTEAFF

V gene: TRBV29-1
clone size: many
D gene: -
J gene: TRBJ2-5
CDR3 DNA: TGCAGCGTTGGAAAGGGGTGGGGAGAGACCCAGTACTTC
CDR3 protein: CSVGKGWGETQYF

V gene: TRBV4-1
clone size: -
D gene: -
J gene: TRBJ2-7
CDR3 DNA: TGCGCCAGCAGCCAGACTACAGGGTACACAGACGAGCAGTACTTC
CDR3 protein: CASSQTTGYTDEQYF

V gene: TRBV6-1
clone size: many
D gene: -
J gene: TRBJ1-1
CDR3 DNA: TGTGCCAGCAGTACAAACCCTTTTAAGTATACCATGAACACTGAAGCTTTCTTT
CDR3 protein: CASSTNPFKYTMNTEAFF

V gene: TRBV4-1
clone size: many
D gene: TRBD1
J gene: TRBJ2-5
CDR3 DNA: TGCGCCAGCAGCCAAGGAGGGGGCAGATCGTACCAAGAGACCCAGTACTTC
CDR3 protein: CASSQGGGRSYQETQYF

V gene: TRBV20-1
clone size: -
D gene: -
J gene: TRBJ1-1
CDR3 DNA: TGCAGTGCTAAGAACATGAACACTGAGGCTTTCTTT
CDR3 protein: CSAKNMNTEAFF

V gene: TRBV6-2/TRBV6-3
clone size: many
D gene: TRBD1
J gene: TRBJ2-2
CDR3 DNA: TGTGCCAGCAGTTACGGACTGACAGGGGGCCACACCGGGGAGCTGTTTTTT
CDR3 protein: CASSYGLTGGHTGELFF

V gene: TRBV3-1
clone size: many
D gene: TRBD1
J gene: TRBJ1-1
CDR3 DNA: TGTGCCAGCAGACCGACAAAAGCGGGACAGGGTCAAACTGAAGCTTTCTTT
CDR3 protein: CASRPTKAGQGQTEAFF

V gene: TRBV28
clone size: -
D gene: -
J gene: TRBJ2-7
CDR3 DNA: TGTGCCAGCAGTTTGCGGGGACAAGTCTACGAGCAGTACTTC
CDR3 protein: CASSLRGQVYEQYF

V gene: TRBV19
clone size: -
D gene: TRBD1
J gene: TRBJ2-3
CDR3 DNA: TGTGCCAGTAGTGACCTGGGAGGACAGGGCTACACAGATACGCAGTATTTT
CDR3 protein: CASSDLGGQGYTDTQYF

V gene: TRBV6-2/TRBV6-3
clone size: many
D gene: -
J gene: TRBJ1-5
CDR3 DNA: TGTGCCAGCACCTATTCGGGCGCGGGTCAGCCCCAGCATTTT
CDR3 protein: CASTYSGAGQPQHF